The 17 T cell receptor beta chains presented below share a single source sample, sequenced in a study of vaccination and CD4 T cells after COVID-19. Documented treatment: 10-day PBMC culture with coronavirus spike peptide pools or control peptides (ViraFEST assay). Cultured CD4+ T-cell DNA underwent Oncomine TCR Beta short-read sequencing. TCRdb reprocessed the PCR reads via MiXCR and lists one record per CDR3 protein. The sample carries some 20,000 distinct CDR3 sequences, 60% recorded once. Their antigens are not known. The sequencing used CD4+ T cells from blood, cultured in vitro, collected after SARS-CoV-2 vaccination. The receptors were sampled from a human donor who had recovered from COVID-19.

This clonotype occurred a few times. The chain links TRBV7-8 to TRBJ2-4, with D possibly being TRBD1 (6 bases). The length of the CDR3 is 13 residues. From germline, CDR1 is SGHVS and CDR2 FQNEAQ. V gave up 5 bases and J gave up 5 bases, with 10 bases separating them. CDR3 coding DNA: TGTGCCAGCAGCCCAGCAGGGGAAAACATTCAGTACTTC. Protein sequence: CASSPAGENIQYF.

V usage is TRBV10-3 and J usage is TRBJ1-1; D unclear. Trimming shortened V by 3 bases and J by 0 bases, and 5 bases separated the two germline ends. The CDR3 is 13 residues long. Germline V gives CDR1 ENHRY, CDR2 SYGVKD. CDR3 bases: TGTGCCATCAGTGATAGGATGAACACTGAAGCTTTCTTT. This translates into CAISDRMNTEAFF.

The rearrangement links TRBV11-1 to TRBJ1-5; 8 nucleotides match TRBD1. The junction had 11 bases not matched to a gene; V was cut back by 8 bases and J by 5 bases. Germline V CDR1 and CDR2: SGHAT, FQDESV (reference sequence). CDR3 size: 15 residues. The CDR3 DNA sequence: TGTGCCAGCGCTAAAGAGCTACAGGGGGATCAGCCCCAGCATTTT. This gives the protein CASAKELQGDQPQHF.

Only a few counts were recorded for this clonotype. The chain employs TRBV20-1 and TRBJ1-6; no firm D call. Germline CDR1 DFQATT, CDR2 SNEGSKA (reference sequence). The CDR3 sequence is 12 residues long. Trimming removed 5 bases from V and 14 bases from J, with 16 bases in between. The CDR3 protein is CSAEDIGRSLHF. The CDR3 DNA reads TGCAGTGCTGAAGACATAGGGAGGTCCCTCCACTTT.

This chain links TRBV29-1 with TRBJ1-1; D gene uncertain. Germline V lookup: CDR1 SQVTM, CDR2 ANQGSEA. CDR3 length equals 13 residues. The V end lost 2 bases, the J end lost 3 bases, and 10 bases lay between the germline ends. The CDR3 DNA reads as TGCAGCGTTGAACCGGTCTTACACACTGAAGCTTTCTTT. It yields the protein CSVEPVLHTEAFF.

This sequence joins TRBV11-3 and TRBJ1-2; TRBD1 matches 7 bases. Germline V gene lookup returns CDR1 SGHNT and CDR2 YENEEA. Trimming at V came to 0 bases and at J to 6 bases, leaving 1 base not matched to a gene. The CDR3 sequence is 13 residues long. In DNA, the CDR3 is TGTGCCAGCAGCTTAGAAGACAGGGATGGCTACACCTTC. The encoded protein is CASSLEDRDGYTF. The whole variable domain, filled in from reference TRBV11-3 and TRBJ1-2, reads EAGVVQSPRYKIIEKKQPVAFWCNPISGHNTLYWYLQNLGQGPELLIRYENEEAVDDSQLPKDRFSAERLKGVDSTLKIQPAELGDSAVYLCASSLEDRDGYTFGSGTRLTVV.

This clonotype was seen a handful of times. The chain is built from TRBV6-1 and TRBJ1-5, with no clear D. V lost 10 bases and J 1 base, leaving 11 bases between the germline ends. CDR1 is MNHNS, CDR2 SASEGT, per germline. The CDR3 loop spans 13 amino acids. Here the CDR3 reads CATSRKSNQPQHF. The CDR3 DNA reads TGTGCCACTTCCCGGAAAAGCAATCAGCCCCAGCATTTT.

The J gene is TRBJ2-3, the V gene TRBV6-1; perhaps TRBD1 as D (5 bases). Germline V gene sequence: CDR1 MNHNS, CDR2 SASEGT. Trimming pared 4 bases from V and 1 base from J, leaving 9 bases between. The CDR3 runs 14 residues. The CDR3 spells CASSGGVGTDTQYF. CDR3 DNA: TGTGCCAGCAGTGGGGGCGTTGGCACAGATACGCAGTATTTT.

The chain uses TRBV4-1 and TRBJ1-1; 8 nucleotides align to TRBD1. After removal of 6 bases from V and 8 bases from J, the junction contained 8 bases not matched to a gene. The CDR3 has 13 amino acids. Germline assignment: CDR1 MGHRA and CDR2 YSYEKL. CDR3 residues: CASRSTGVHEAFF. CDR3 coding DNA: TGCGCCAGCAGGTCGACAGGGGTCCACGAAGCTTTCTTT.

This clonotype was seen a handful of times. The genes are TRBV24-1 and TRBJ1-5; D remains ambiguous. This CDR3 is built from 14 residues. Trimming left V 4 bases short and J 4 bases short, with 10 bases between. CDR1 and CDR2 from the germline V gene are KGHDR and SFDVKD. CDR3 DNA: TGTGCCACCAGTGACCCCGACCAGAATCAGCCCCAGCATTTT. Translated: CATSDPDQNQPQHF.

The V gene is TRBV29-1, the J gene TRBJ1-2; D is undetermined. Germline V gives CDR1 SQVTM, CDR2 ANQGSEA. Deletions cut 3 bases from V and 6 bases from J, with 17 bases between. This CDR3 comprises 14 residues. The CDR3 nucleotides are TGCAGCGTTGACCCAGCCCTTACCTCTAATGGCTACACCTTC. This codes for CSVDPALTSNGYTF.

This clonotype was counted a few times. V and J are TRBV7-8 and TRBJ1-2; 7 positions agree with TRBD1. CDR3 length equals 15 residues. V lost 3 bases and J lost 4; bases outside the gene matches: 8. Germline V lookup: CDR1 SGHVS, CDR2 FQNEAQ. CDR3 region: CASSLGQTSGYGYTF. In DNA form, the CDR3 reads TGTGCCAGCAGCTTGGGACAGACCTCAGGCTATGGCTACACCTTC.

The sample holds a few counts of this clonotype. V usage is TRBV6-2 or TRBV6-3 and J usage is TRBJ1-2; unclear D gene. V was clipped by 2 bases and J by 6 bases, with 13 bases between them. Germline assignment: CDR1 MNHEY and CDR2 SVGEGT. This CDR3 has 14 amino acids. The CDR3 DNA is TGTGCCAGCAGTTACAACTGGCTTACTGATGGCTACACCTTC. Translating gives CASSYNWLTDGYTF.

This rearrangement joins TRBV14 to TRBJ2-4; possibly TRBD1 or TRBD2 for D (6 bases each). Germline CDR1 SGHDN, CDR2 FVKESK. The CDR3 sequence is 14 residues long. The V gene lost 3 bases and the J gene lost 9 bases, with 15 bases spanning the gap. CDR3 amino acids: CASSHRNGGGIQYF. The CDR3 DNA reads as TGTGCCAGCAGCCATAGAAACGGAGGGGGCATTCAGTACTTC.

The chain recombines TRBV5-4 with TRBJ1-1, with no clear D. The length of the CDR3 is 11 residues. Germline lookup yields CDR1 SGHNT and CDR2 YYREEE (reference sequence). Trimming pared 4 bases from V and 0 bases from J, leaving 1 base between. CDR3 sequence: CASSVNTEAFF. The DNA for the CDR3 is TGTGCCAGCAGCGTGAACACTGAAGCTTTCTTT.

The chain employs TRBV20-1 and TRBJ1-1; the match to TRBD1 covers 10 bases. The CDR3 has 12 amino acids. The V segment lost 7 bases and the J segment 5 bases; nucleotides outside the gene matches: 4. Germline V CDR1 and CDR2: DFQATT, SNEGSKA (reference sequence). The CDR3 bases are TGCAGTGTCAGACAGGGGGCTACTGAAGCTTTCTTT. Translating gives CSVRQGATEAFF.

The chain couples TRBV2 to TRBJ2-4; no clear D. The CDR3 covers 13 residues. V was cut by 8 bases and J by 0 bases, with 8 bases left in between. Germline V gene lookup returns CDR1 SNHLY and CDR2 FYNNEI. DNA of the CDR3: TGTGCCAGCCTTCCGGAAGCCAAAAACATTCAGTACTTC. As protein: CASLPEAKNIQYF.